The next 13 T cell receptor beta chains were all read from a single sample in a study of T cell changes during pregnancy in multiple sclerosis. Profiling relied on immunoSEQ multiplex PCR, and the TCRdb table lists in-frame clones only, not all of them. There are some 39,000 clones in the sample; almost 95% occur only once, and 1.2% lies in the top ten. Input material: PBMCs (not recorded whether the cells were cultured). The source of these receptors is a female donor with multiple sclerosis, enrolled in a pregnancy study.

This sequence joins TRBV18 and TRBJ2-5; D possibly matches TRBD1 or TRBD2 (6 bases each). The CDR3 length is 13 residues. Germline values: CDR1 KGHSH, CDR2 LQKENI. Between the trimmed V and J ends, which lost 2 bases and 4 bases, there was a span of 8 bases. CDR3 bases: TGTGCCAGCTCACCAACGGGGGCAGAGACCCAGTACTTC. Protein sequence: CASSPTGAETQYF.

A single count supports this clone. CDR3 sequence (DNA): TGCGCCAGCAGCAATCAATGGAACACTGAAGCTTTCTTT. Its protein is CASSNQWNTEAFF. The rearrangement joins TRBV5-1 to TRBJ1-1; D call uncertain. The CDR3 consists of 13 residues. Trimming stripped 4 bases from V and 1 base from J, with 8 bases between. Germline V gene sequence: CDR1 SGHRS, CDR2 YFSETQ.

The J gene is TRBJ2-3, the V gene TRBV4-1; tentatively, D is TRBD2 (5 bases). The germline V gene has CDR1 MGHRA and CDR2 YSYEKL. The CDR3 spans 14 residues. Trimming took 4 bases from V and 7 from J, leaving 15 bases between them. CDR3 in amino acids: CASSPGTLVYTQYF. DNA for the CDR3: TGCGCCAGCAGCCCCGGAACACTAGTTTATACGCAGTATTTT.

The chain's CDR3 is CASSFNLNTEAFF. The DNA of the CDR3 is TGTGCCAGCAGCTTCAACTTGAACACTGAAGCTTTCTTT. The chain couples TRBV7-2 to TRBJ1-1; D is unclear. The CDR3 has 13 residues. The germline V gene encodes CDR1 SGHTA and CDR2 FQGNSA. Trimming took 3 bases from V and 0 from J, leaving 5 bases between them.

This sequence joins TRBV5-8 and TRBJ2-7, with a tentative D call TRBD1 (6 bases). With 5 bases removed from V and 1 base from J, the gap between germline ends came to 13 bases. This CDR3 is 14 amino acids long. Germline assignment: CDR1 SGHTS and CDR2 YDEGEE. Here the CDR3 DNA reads TGTGCCAGCAGGAACACACAGGGTTCCTACGAGCAGTACTTC. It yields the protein CASRNTQGSYEQYF.

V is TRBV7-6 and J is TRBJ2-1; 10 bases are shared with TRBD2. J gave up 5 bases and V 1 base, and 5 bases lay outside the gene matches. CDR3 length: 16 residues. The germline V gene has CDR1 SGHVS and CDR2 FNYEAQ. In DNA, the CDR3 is TGTGCCAGCAGCTTAGAGGTACTAGCGGGAAACAATGAGCAGTTCTTC. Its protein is CASSLEVLAGNNEQFF. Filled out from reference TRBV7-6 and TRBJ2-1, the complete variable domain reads GAGVSQSPRYKVTKRGQDVALRCDPISGHVSLYWYRQALGQGPEFLTYFNYEAQQDKSGLPNDRFSAERPEGSISTLTIQRTEQRDSAMYRCASSLEVLAGNNEQFFGPGTRLTVL.

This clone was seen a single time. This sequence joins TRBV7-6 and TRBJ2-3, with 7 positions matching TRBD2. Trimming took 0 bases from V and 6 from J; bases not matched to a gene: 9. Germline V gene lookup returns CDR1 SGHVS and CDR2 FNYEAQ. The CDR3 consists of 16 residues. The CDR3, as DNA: TGTGCCAGCAGCTTAGCGAGAGCGGGAATAGCGGATACGCAGTATTTT. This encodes CASSLARAGIADTQYF.

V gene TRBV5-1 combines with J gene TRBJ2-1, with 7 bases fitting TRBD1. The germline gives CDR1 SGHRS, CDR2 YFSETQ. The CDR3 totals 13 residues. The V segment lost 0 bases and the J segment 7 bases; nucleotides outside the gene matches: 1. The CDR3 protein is CASSLDRGNEQFF. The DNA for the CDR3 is TGCGCCAGCAGCTTGGACAGGGGAAATGAGCAGTTCTTC.

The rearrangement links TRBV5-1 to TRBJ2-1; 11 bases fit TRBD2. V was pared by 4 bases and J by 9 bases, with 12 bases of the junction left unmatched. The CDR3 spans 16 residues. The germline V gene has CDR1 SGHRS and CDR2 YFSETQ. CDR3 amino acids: CASSQGPGLAATEQFF. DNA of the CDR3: TGCGCCAGCAGCCAAGGTCCGGGACTAGCGGCTACTGAGCAGTTCTTC.

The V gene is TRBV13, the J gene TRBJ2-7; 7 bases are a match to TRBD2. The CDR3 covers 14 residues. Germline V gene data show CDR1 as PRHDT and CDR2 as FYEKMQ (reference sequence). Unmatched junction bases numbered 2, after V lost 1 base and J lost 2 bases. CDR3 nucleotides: TGTGCCAGCAGCTTAGAAGCGGGGACCTACGAGCAGTACTTC. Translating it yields CASSLEAGTYEQYF.

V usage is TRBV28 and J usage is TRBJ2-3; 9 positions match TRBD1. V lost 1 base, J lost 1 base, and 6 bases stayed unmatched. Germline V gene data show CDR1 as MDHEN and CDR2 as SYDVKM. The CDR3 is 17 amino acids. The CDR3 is CASSLFGTGLGTDTQYF. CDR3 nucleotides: TGTGCCAGCAGTTTATTCGGGACAGGGCTGGGCACAGATACGCAGTATTTT.

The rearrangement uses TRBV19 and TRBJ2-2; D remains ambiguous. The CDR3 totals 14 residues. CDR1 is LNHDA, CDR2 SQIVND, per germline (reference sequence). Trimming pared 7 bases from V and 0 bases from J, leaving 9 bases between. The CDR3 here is CASTWRSNTGELFF. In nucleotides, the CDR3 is TGTGCCAGTACTTGGCGGTCGAACACCGGGGAGCTGTTTTTT.

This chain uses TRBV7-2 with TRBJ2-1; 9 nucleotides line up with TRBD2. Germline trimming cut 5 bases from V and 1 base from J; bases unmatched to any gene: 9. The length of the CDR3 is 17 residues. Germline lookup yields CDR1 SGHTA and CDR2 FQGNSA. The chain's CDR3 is CASSGKTSGWSYNEQFF. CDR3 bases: TGTGCCAGCAGCGGAAAGACTAGCGGTTGGTCCTACAATGAGCAGTTCTTC.